This entry describes one TCR beta chain. Its antigen is not yet known. Mismatch with germline at one junction end may stem from a read error. The method behind the library was the immunoSEQ multiplex PCR assay. A mixture of 60 forward primers for TCR Vbeta segments and 13 reverse primers for TCR Jbeta segments was used in the multiplex PCR. The CDR3 region of rearranged TCR beta genes was amplified from genomic DNA by a multiplex PCR assay. On the Illumina HiSeq System, the amplified TCR beta libraries were sequenced as 87-base-pair reads. On the study's bioinformatics: Across the roughly 670 repertoires, a later analysis counted 60 million to 90 million unique TCR beta chains, approximately 10 million of which were shared by at least two donors. A nearest-neighbor algorithm error-corrected the raw reads and collapsed the reads into unique sequences, merging closely related sequences to remove PCR and sequencing errors. Alignment of CDR3 sequences to IMGT reference sequences was used to assign V, D and J gene segments. Each retained sequence needed at least a six-nucleotide match to both a V gene segment and a J gene segment. Rearrangements were classified as productive when the CDR3 lacked stop codons and remained in frame with V and J, and all other rearrangements were classified as non-productive. Following IMGT convention, CDR3 was defined as the stretch from the second conserved V-encoded cysteine up to the conserved J-encoded phenylalanine. Sequences without an unambiguous match to a single V gene segment were excluded from the earlier analysis of several hundred of the donors. In an earlier analysis of 587 of the donors, V segments were called functional above 56.7% productive rearrangements and were called segregating when the between-donor standard deviation exceeded 5%. A statistical classification framework was developed to diagnose cytomegalovirus status using the catalog of TCR beta chain sequences. V and J gene assignment, in a later analysis, came from comparing TCR nucleotide sequences with IMGT/GENE-DB human TR gene sequences. A later analysis assigned CDR3 sequences and most-parsimonious VDJ recombination scenarios with the TCRdist pipeline. In a later analysis, every TCR beta chain was defined by the combination of its CDR3 amino acid sequence and its V-gene family, and reads without a unique V-gene family were dropped. A later analysis removed 592 highly shared, low-generation-probability nucleotide sequences to deal with suspected cross-contamination and a sequencing artifact. In a later analysis, a clonal expansion index was calculated for each public chain from normalized within-repertoire ranks of inferred template counts. In a later analysis, generation probabilities were computed using a VDJ recombination model fitted to out-of-frame rearrangements, and the results were checked against IGoR. A later analysis scored TCR-TCR, TCR-HLA and TCR-CMV co-occurrence with hypergeometric tests, applying a repertoire-size bias correction to TCR pairs. False discovery rates were estimated in a later analysis by permuting HLA or CMV assignments 20 times. A later analysis grouped co-occurring TCRs with DBSCAN, adding TCRdist sequence similarity when clustering within HLA-allele-positive subsets. Repertoires with fewer than 30,000 or more than 120,000 public chains were left out of co-occurrence clustering, as were five repertoires with anomalous nucleotide sharing. TCRdb mirrors the immuneACCESS table, restricted to in-frame sequences. Some clones are absent from its copies; in checked studies, under half trace to an unresolved V gene, and the reason for the others is unknown. D and trimming come from the DNA, and the V and J calls and clone size come from that table. Here the sample has a few hundred thousand clones; around 80% occur a single time. About 0.29% of the sample is held by the ten biggest clonotypes.

According to the germline V gene, CDR1 reads SNHLY and CDR2 reads FYNNEI. There are 18 amino acids in the CDR3, from cysteine to phenylalanine inclusive. Only CDR3 DNA is held: 54 bases, read in frame from base 1. In total, roughly 710 healthy bone marrow donors made up the cohort. At the time of sampling, all cohort members were nominally healthy, though unrecorded immune exposures were likely present. The donor tested CMV seronegative, placing the donor among the 350 to 400 seronegative members of the cohort. Every donor gave a peripheral blood sample, and the peripheral blood mononuclear cells from that sample were used for TCR beta sequencing. Genomic DNA was extracted from the blood cell samples with the Qiagen DNeasy Blood Extraction Kit. The record originates from a study of cytomegalovirus exposure and HLA in healthy donors (dated by TCRdb to about 2017). Some background on the complete study: According to an earlier analysis of a few hundred of the donors, about 170 million T cells yielded 90 million to 140 million unique TCR beta sequences and about 300 Gb of sequence data. A later analysis re-analyzed previously published TCR beta repertoires from roughly 690 donors and added high-resolution HLA genotyping to study TCR occurrence patterns. All discovery cohort repertoires had been generated on a single sequencing platform. About 280 gigabases of sequencing data and approximately 80 million unique TCR sequences were included in an early release covering 550 to 800 HLA-typed donors. In a later genetic analysis, genome-wide SNP genotypes for about 60% of the 666 donors were used, and that subset was treated as a discovery cohort. Donor age, sex, ethnicity and CMV serostatus were collected together with the repertoire data. Because of strong linkage in the cohort, roughly five DR-DQ haplotypes were treated as single units for association and clustering. HLA typing covered class I and class II loci at four-digit resolution. The aim of the study was to test whether cataloging public T cell receptors could identify signatures of past pathogen exposure. Rather than using new phenotypic data, the later analysis identified candidate immune exposures from TCR beta sequences and from how often those sequences occurred across donors. Using immunosequencing, the study profiled T cell repertoires from 640 or so subjects and related those repertoires to cytomegalovirus serostatus. In addition to the first cohort of 666 subjects, a separate validation cohort of around 110 different subjects was used. The number of typed donors differed by locus: about 620-640 for A, B, C, DRB1 and DQB1; 500 to 550 for DQA1; over 600 for DPA1; and about 470 for DPB1. The genetic ancestry cluster associated with self-reported Caucasian donors included roughly four fifths of the roughly 380 genotyped donors. To decide whether each TCR beta V gene segment behaved as functional or pseudogenic, an earlier analysis of some 580 of the donors relied on high-throughput TCR beta sequencing. To predict cytomegalovirus infection status, the study combined high-throughput TCR immunosequencing, statistical association of individual TCRs with disease status, and machine learning. Across about 370 genotyped donors of the cohort, an average of 235,054 unique TCR beta nucleotide sequences per donor were sequenced, and approximately 17% of those sequences were non-productive.

What the study reported, not specific to this receptor: The presence/absence analyses assumed that sequencing depth was roughly uniform across donors, and that assumption may not be true. Linkage disequilibrium might explain the correlated functional status among segregating V segments, but an unknown experimental factor could not be ruled out. Because HLA typing was unavailable for some donors at each locus, only the typed subset was used in association tests. While some public TCRs were present in many individuals, most TCR sequences turned up only very rarely across donors. When HLA alleles, especially DR and DQ, strongly co-occurred, attributing TCR associations to individual alleles was difficult. A later analysis found that HLA-associated TCR beta chains were more clonally expanded and had lower generation probabilities than equally common non-associated chains. According to a later analysis, TCR association rates differed among HLA loci, with DRB1 alleles showing the most associated TCRs and HLA-C alleles showing the fewest. CMV serostatus was the only immune exposure information available for the cohort. A total of roughly 160 TCR beta chains were listed by the study as associated with cytomegalovirus. A later analysis found that most CMV-associated TCR beta chains appeared HLA-restricted, with HLA associations seemingly driven largely by CMV exposure. At a false discovery rate of 0.05, a later analysis linked 16,000 or so TCR beta sequences to specific HLA alleles. This cohort had only TCR beta chains sequenced, and the lack of alpha or paired-chain data limited which features could be detected. The earlier analysis of about 600 of the donors excluded 15 to 20 rarely observed V segments, including chromosome 9 orphons, because counts were too low. A later analysis reported that several top co-occurrence clusters appeared linked to parvovirus B19, influenza, CMV and Epstein-Barr virus. A few of the identified cytomegalovirus-associated TCR beta chains were confirmed in vitro to be specific for cytomegalovirus antigens. A further reported finding was that TCR beta sequences accurately predicted the HLA-A and HLA-B alleles for most subjects in the first cohort. The sequencing pipeline was judged likely to have produced a cluster of highly shared sequence variants as a technical artifact. In a later genetic analysis, fewer N-insertions in productive TCRs were reported among donors in an Asian-associated ancestry cluster than the approximately 670-donor mean. According to the authors, the approach could potentially be generalized to other disease states and immunological phenotypes. In an earlier analysis of approximately 590 of the donors, most TCR beta V segments appeared in productive rearrangements about 87% or about 30% of the time, broadly matching IMGT annotations. In a later genetic analysis, a missense DCLRE1C variant was associated with V-gene and J-gene trimming of TCR beta chains, and the association was replicated in an independent cohort. The classifier was reported to diagnose cytomegalovirus status with high specificity and sensitivity in both the original and validation cohorts. Some IMGT-functional V segments, including TRBV6-2 and TRBV6-3, could not be distinguished by the 87-base-pair reads and were therefore excluded.

The chain uses TRBV2 and TRBJ1-2, and 8 junction bases match TRBD1. The TCR was taken from a girl aged 2 to 10 in good health and CMV-seronegative. Sequences were obtained from PBMCs. The CDR3 here reads CASGEGPGQVINFYGYTF. The DNA is as follows: TGTGCCAGCGGTGAAGGCCCGGGACAGGTCATCAACTTCTATGGCTACACCTTC. With the portions outside the CDR3 filled from the reference TRBV2 and TRBJ1-2 genes, the complete variable region becomes EPEVTQTPSHQVTQMGQEVILRCVPISNHLYFYWYRQILGQKVEFLVSFYNNEISEKSEIFDDQFSVERPDGSNFTLKIRSTKLEDSAMYFCASGEGPGQVINFYGYTFGSGTRLTVV.